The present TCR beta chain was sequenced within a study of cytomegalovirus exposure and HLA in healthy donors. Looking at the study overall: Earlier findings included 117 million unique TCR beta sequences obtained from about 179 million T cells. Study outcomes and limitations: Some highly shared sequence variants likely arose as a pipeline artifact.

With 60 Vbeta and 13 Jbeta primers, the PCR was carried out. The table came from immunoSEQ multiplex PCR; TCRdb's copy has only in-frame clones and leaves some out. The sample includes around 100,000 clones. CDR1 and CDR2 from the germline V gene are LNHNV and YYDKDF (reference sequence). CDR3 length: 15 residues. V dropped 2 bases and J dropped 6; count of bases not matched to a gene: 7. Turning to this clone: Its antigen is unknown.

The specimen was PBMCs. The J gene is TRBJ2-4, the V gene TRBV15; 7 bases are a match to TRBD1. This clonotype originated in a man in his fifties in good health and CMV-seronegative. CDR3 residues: CATSRFSQGLNIQYF. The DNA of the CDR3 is TGTGCCACCAGCAGATTTTCACAGGGGCTAAACATTCAGTACTTC.